The 18 T cell receptor beta chains in this list originate from one sample, sequenced in a study of blood T cells in healthy people across ages. For the second PCR, which ran for roughly 7 to 11 cycles, a sample-barcoded 5' primer and a J-beta primer mix were used. TCRdb ran MiXCR on the 5' RACE reads and lists one entry per CDR3 protein. This sample has about 290,000 distinct CDR3 sequences, with around 27% found just once. Sample: blood. These receptor sequences come from a woman between 65 and 79 years old in good health.

Concerning this clonotype itself: This may come from a read error, since a much larger clone is one base off. This sequence joins TRBV9 and TRBJ2-5; D not resolved. The CDR3 spans 12 residues. Between the trimmed V and J ends, which lost 3 bases and 4 bases, there was a span of 7 bases. The germline V gene has CDR1 SGDLS and CDR2 YYNGEE. CDR3 nucleotides: TGTGCCAGCAGCGCGTACCGAGAGACCCAGTACTTC. This gives the protein CASSAYRETQYF.

The chain uses TRBV20-1 and TRBJ1-2; D might be TRBD1 (6 bases). CDR1 and CDR2 from the germline V gene are DFQATT and SNEGSKA (reference sequence). Trimming stripped 3 bases from V and 4 bases from J, with 9 bases between. The CDR3 loop spans 12 amino acids. CDR3 DNA: TGCAGTGCTAGCGGGACAAGCTATGGCTACACCTTC. As protein: CSASGTSYGYTF.

This chain joins TRBV10-2 and TRBJ1-1, with D unresolved. V shed 2 bases and J shed 8 bases, with 9 bases lying between them. The CDR3 sequence is 12 residues long. Germline-derived CDR1 and CDR2 are WSHSY and SAAADI. CDR3 sequence (DNA): TGCGCCAGCAGTGAGGTAGACGGGGAAGCTTTCTTT. It specifies CASSEVDGEAFF.

At least ten counts were recorded for this clonotype. The chain has TRBV29-1 and TRBJ2-3; D not resolved. V lost 7 bases and J lost 4, with 30 bases in between. This CDR3 contains 18 residues. CDR1 is SQVTM and CDR2 is ANQGSEA in the germline V gene. The CDR3 is CSAPLGYRMELGADTQYF. DNA for the CDR3: TGCAGCGCCCCATTGGGGTATAGGATGGAATTGGGCGCAGATACGCAGTATTTT.

As for this clonotype: With a much larger clone just one base away, this may be a read error. J is TRBJ1-1 and V is TRBV29-1; D gene unclear. Trimming took off 8 bases at V and 7 bases at J, with 17 bases between the two ends. The CDR3 is 12 amino acids. Germline V gene lookup returns CDR1 SQVTM and CDR2 ANQGSEA. The CDR3 sequence is CSIGNSLGEAFF. CDR3 nucleotide sequence: TGCAGCATAGGAAACAGTTTAGGTGAAGCTTTCTTT.

This clonotype appeared many times. The chain combines TRBV5-6 with TRBJ1-2; 10 bases are a match to TRBD1. Looked up from germline, CDR1 is SGHDT and CDR2 is YYEEEE. This CDR3 is 15 amino acids long. V lost 4 bases and J lost 4; bases outside the gene matches: 7. In DNA, the CDR3 is TGTGCCAGCAGCCTGGGACAGGGGTATAGCTATGGCTACACCTTC. Translation gives CASSLGQGYSYGYTF.

This clonotype was observed a few times. The V gene is TRBV18, the J gene TRBJ2-7, with a weak D call TRBD1 (6 bases). V dropped 6 bases and J dropped 0 bases, with 12 bases sitting between them. CDR1 KGHSH and CDR2 LQKENI come from the germline V gene. CDR3 length: 14 amino acids. CDR3 region: CASSEDRSSYEQYF. The CDR3, as DNA: TGTGCCAGCTCGGAGGACAGAAGCTCCTACGAGCAGTACTTC.

The rearrangement joins TRBV27 to TRBJ2-1; perhaps TRBD1 as D (5 bases). With 4 bases removed from V and 2 bases from J, the gap between germline ends came to 9 bases. The CDR3 loop spans 14 amino acids. Looked up from germline, CDR1 is MNHEY and CDR2 is SMNVEV (reference sequence). CDR3 DNA sequence: TGTGCCAGCAGTTCCAGCAGGGCCTACAATGAGCAGTTCTTC. Translated, it gives CASSSSRAYNEQFF.

This clonotype has just a few counts. This rearrangement joins TRBV5-4 to TRBJ2-5, with 14 bases matching TRBD2. Germline V gene data show CDR1 as SGHNT and CDR2 as YYREEE (reference sequence). The CDR3 is 17 amino acids. The V gene end was trimmed by 3 bases and the J gene end by 4 bases; junction bases not matched to a gene: 8. CDR3 loop: CASSSYLGTSGRETQYF. The DNA of the CDR3 is TGTGCCAGCAGCTCCTACCTGGGGACTAGCGGGAGAGAGACCCAGTACTTC.

This clonotype was found a few times. V gene TRBV5-6 combines with J gene TRBJ2-1; 8 positions agree with TRBD2. From germline, CDR1 is SGHDT and CDR2 YYEEEE. The CDR3 has 16 amino acids. Trimming removed 4 bases from V and 8 bases from J; junction bases left unmatched: 14. CDR3 region: CASSPLGTRVDDEQFF. In DNA form, the CDR3 reads TGTGCCAGCAGCCCTCTTGGGACTAGGGTTGACGATGAGCAGTTCTTC.

In DNA form, the CDR3 reads TGCGCGGAGGGGGGGCGTAAGGATGGCTACACCTTC. Amino acid sequence: CAEGGRKDGYTF. The chain joins TRBV29-1 to TRBJ1-2, with D possibly TRBD1 on 6 matching bases. The CDR3 is 12 residues long. Looked up from germline, CDR1 is SQVTM and CDR2 is ANQGSEA.

This clonotype was counted many times. V gene TRBV29-1 combines with J gene TRBJ1-4, with 7 bases aligning to TRBD1. This CDR3 region has 15 residues. The V gene's germline CDR1 is SQVTM and CDR2 ANQGSEA. The V segment lost 4 bases and the J segment 4 bases; nucleotides outside the gene matches: 9. Here the CDR3 reads CSVAGDGTDNEKLFF. The CDR3 bases are TGCAGCGTTGCAGGCGACGGGACAGATAATGAAAAACTGTTTTTT.

J is TRBJ2-4 and V is TRBV3-1, with D uncertain. V shed 2 bases and J shed 1 base, with 9 bases lying between them. The CDR3 runs 15 residues. Looked up from germline, CDR1 is LGHDT and CDR2 is YNNKEL (reference sequence). CDR3 in amino acids: CASSQLRAAKNIQYF. Here the CDR3 DNA reads TGTGCCAGCAGCCAACTACGGGCGGCCAAAAACATTCAGTACTTC.

The rearrangement uses TRBV15 and TRBJ2-7; possible D gene TRBD2, 5 bases. Between the trimmed V and J ends, which lost 3 bases and 3 bases, there was a span of 9 bases. The CDR3 length is 13 residues. Looked up from germline, CDR1 is LNHNV and CDR2 is YYDKDF (reference sequence). CDR3 nucleotides: TGTGCCACCAGCAGTGGTCGGGGCTACGAGCAGTACTTC. This sequence encodes CATSSGRGYEQYF.

V is TRBV18 and J is TRBJ2-5; 7 nucleotides match TRBD1. Trimming at V came to 3 bases and at J to 7 bases, leaving 8 bases not matched to a gene. Germline V lookup: CDR1 KGHSH, CDR2 LQKENI. The CDR3 loop spans 14 amino acids. The CDR3 nucleotides read TGTGCCAGCTCACCGGGACAGACGTTTGGGACCCAGTACTTC. It specifies CASSPGQTFGTQYF.

This clonotype came up many times. The V and J genes are TRBV11-2 and TRBJ2-2; 7 bases are shared with TRBD2. The CDR3 is 16 residues long. V dropped 5 bases and J dropped 4; count of bases not matched to a gene: 10. The V gene's germline CDR1 is SGHAT and CDR2 FQNNGV. CDR3 bases: TGTGCCAGCAGCCTCACCTCAGCGGGACGCACCGGGGAGCTGTTTTTT. It translates to CASSLTSAGRTGELFF.

This clonotype has a handful of counts. The CDR3 nucleotides read TGTGCCACCAGCCCTCACGGGGTTGGTCAGCCCCAGCATTTT. Its protein product is CATSPHGVGQPQHF. The rearrangement joins TRBV24-1 to TRBJ1-5; D is uncertain. Germline V lookup: CDR1 KGHDR, CDR2 SFDVKD. Trimming left V 7 bases short and J 6 bases short, with 15 bases between. The length of the CDR3 is 14 residues.

This clonotype showed up just a few times. This rearrangement joins TRBV12-3 or TRBV12-4 to TRBJ2-3; 8 bases are shared with TRBD2. The CDR3 extends over 20 amino acids. The J segment lost 0 bases and the V segment lost 4 bases, leaving 18 bases of the junction unmatched. This chain's CDR3 is CASSCRCGGLSLSSTDTQYF. In DNA form, the CDR3 reads TGTGCCAGCAGTTGTCGGTGCGGGGGGCTCTCCCTTTCTAGCACAGATACGCAGTATTTT.